This T cell receptor (beta chain) is drawn from a study of post-analysis software for immune sequencing data. Study overall: In terms of disease course, relapsing-remitting, secondary progressive and progressive-relapsing multiple sclerosis were included. Study results and caveats: The F measure placed samples prepared in the same batch into strongly shared clusters. In multiple sclerosis, normalized Chao1 diversity was significantly below that of controls. In patients, about five TRBV segments were more frequent than in controls, with TRBV5-6, TRBV5-1 and TRBV20-1 among them.

Unique molecular identifiers had been added to the TCR beta cDNA libraries. Roughly 470,000 cDNA molecules came from around 1 to 10 million T cells. TCRdb fed the PCR reads into MiXCR, producing one record per CDR3 protein. The table includes 750,000 to 950,000 distinct CDR3 sequences, more than 45% detected once. Germline assignment: CDR1 MNHEY and CDR2 SVGAGI. This CDR3 region has 14 residues. V gave up 4 bases and J gave up 5 bases, with 12 bases separating them. As for this clonotype: Its antigen is not known.

The sample was blood. The genes are TRBV6-5 and TRBJ2-1; D ambiguous. The receptor's source is a girl aged 5-17 years with multiple sclerosis. The CDR3 is CASSLDGPNNEQFF. DNA for the CDR3: TGTGCCAGCAGTTTGGACGGGCCCAACAATGAGCAGTTCTTC.